Below are 22 T cell receptor beta chains sequenced from a single sample in a study of T-cell memory formation after mild COVID-19. TCRdb itself ran the 5' RACE reads through MiXCR, one entry per CDR3 protein. The sample holds a few hundred thousand distinct CDR3 sequences, about 17% seen once. Sequencing was done on a sample of PBMCs or a T cell subset sorted from them (not recorded which). These receptors all come from a young man who had mild COVID-19 (a few samples of this study predate the infection). Cell type and time point are not known.

This clonotype came up many times. This rearrangement joins TRBV6-5 to TRBJ1-2; 8 positions agree with TRBD1. V lost 0 bases, J lost 8 bases, and 17 bases stayed unmatched. Germline loops: CDR1 MNHEY, CDR2 SVGAGI. This CDR3 region has 18 residues. The CDR3, as DNA: TGTGCCAGCAGTTACTCGCCCCCCGCGACCGCAGGGGGCAGAGGCTACACCTTC. Translating gives CASSYSPPATAGGRGYTF.

This clonotype came up a few times. The chain links TRBV28 to TRBJ2-6; no clear D. The V and J ends lost 8 bases and 0 bases respectively, with 5 bases between them. This CDR3 is built from 13 residues. The germline V gene has CDR1 MDHEN and CDR2 SYDVKM. The CDR3 sequence is CASLGSGANVLTF. In DNA form, the CDR3 reads TGTGCCAGCCTTGGCTCTGGGGCCAACGTCCTGACTTTC.

The CDR3 region is CASSSQGVGYGYTF. CDR3 sequence (DNA): TGTGCCAGCAGTTCACAGGGGGTAGGCTATGGCTACACCTTC. V gene TRBV6-5 combines with J gene TRBJ1-2, with TRBD1 matching over 8 bases. This CDR3 has 14 residues. With 4 bases clipped from V and 4 bases from J, the junction kept 5 bases outside the gene matches. CDR1 is MNHEY, CDR2 SVGAGI, per germline.

The V and J genes are TRBV7-6 and TRBJ1-3; D not certain. The V and J ends lost 5 bases and 10 bases respectively, with 12 bases between them. The CDR3 is 12 amino acids. Germline V gene lookup returns CDR1 SGHVS and CDR2 FNYEAQ. The CDR3 protein is CASSREQATIYF. As DNA, the CDR3 is TGTGCCAGCAGCCGAGAGCAGGCGACCATATATTTT.

The CDR3, as DNA: TGTGCCAGTAGCCCCCCGGAAGGGAACTATGGCTACACCTTC. It translates to CASSPPEGNYGYTF. The rearrangement joins TRBV19 to TRBJ1-2; D gene uncertain. Germline values: CDR1 LNHDA, CDR2 SQIVND (reference sequence). There are 14 residues in the CDR3. Trimming pared 6 bases from V and 2 bases from J, leaving 13 bases between.

This clonotype appeared a few times. The rearrangement links TRBV20-1 to TRBJ2-5, with 9 bases fitting TRBD2. This CDR3 contains 15 residues. The V segment lost 5 bases and the J segment 1 base; nucleotides outside the gene matches: 8. Germline V gene sequence: CDR1 DFQATT, CDR2 SNEGSKA (reference sequence). The CDR3 here is CSALYSGGAQETQYF. Written as DNA, the CDR3 is TGCAGTGCTCTTTATAGCGGGGGAGCCCAAGAGACCCAGTACTTC.

The sample holds a few counts of this clonotype. The chain uses TRBV20-1 and TRBJ1-6; D is ambiguous. Between the trimmed V and J ends, which lost 2 bases and 8 bases, there was a span of 16 bases. CDR3 length: 15 amino acids. The germline gives CDR1 DFQATT, CDR2 SNEGSKA (reference sequence). The DNA for the CDR3 is TGCAGTGCTAGATCGTGGAGGCGGGGTGATTCACCCCTCCACTTT. Protein: CSARSWRRGDSPLHF.

This clonotype appeared many times. The chain is built from TRBV4-2 and TRBJ2-3; D may be TRBD2 (5 bases). The CDR3 contains 16 residues. Germline CDR1 is LGHNA and CDR2 is YNFKEQ. V lost 0 bases to trimming and J lost 1 base, with 11 bases between them. The CDR3 DNA is TGTGCCAGCAGCCAAGATCTATACGGGGGCACAGATACGCAGTATTTT. Encoded protein: CASSQDLYGGTDTQYF.

This clonotype was recorded a few times. The chain carries TRBV6-2 or TRBV6-3 and TRBJ1-5; D perhaps matches TRBD1 (6 bases). With 4 bases removed from V and 0 bases from J, the gap between germline ends came to 13 bases. The CDR3 is made up of 16 amino acids. CDR1 is MNHEY, CDR2 SVGEGT, per germline. The CDR3 here is CASSSPDSYSNQPQHF. Written as DNA, the CDR3 is TGTGCCAGCAGTTCCCCGGACAGTTATAGCAATCAGCCCCAGCATTTT.

The V gene is TRBV28, the J gene TRBJ1-1; 7 nucleotides match TRBD1. The CDR3 sequence is 12 residues long. The V segment lost 6 bases and the J segment 7 bases; nucleotides outside the gene matches: 5. CDR1 and CDR2 (germline): MDHEN, SYDVKM. The CDR3 DNA is TGTGCCAGCAGCAAGGACAGGTTTGAAGCTTTCTTT. Translation gives CASSKDRFEAFF. The full variable domain, rest sourced from reference TRBV28 and TRBJ1-1, is DVKVTQSSRYLVKRTGEKVFLECVQDMDHENMFWYRQDPGLGLRLIYFSYDVKMKEKGDIPEGYSVSREKKERFSLILESASTNQTSMYLCASSKDRFEAFFGQGTRLTVV.

The gene calls are TRBV29-1 and TRBJ1-2; weak D call: TRBD1 (5 bases). The CDR3 spans 14 residues. The germline gives CDR1 SQVTM, CDR2 ANQGSEA. V lost 0 bases to trimming and J lost 6 bases, with 14 bases between them. The CDR3 protein is CSVEDRSGGNGYTF. In DNA, the CDR3 is TGCAGCGTTGAAGATCGGAGCGGGGGGAATGGCTACACCTTC.

The chain has TRBV5-1 and TRBJ2-5, with D tentatively TRBD2 (5 bases). Germline loops: CDR1 SGHRS, CDR2 YFSETQ. V lost 4 bases and J 1 base, leaving 8 bases between the germline ends. The CDR3 is made up of 13 amino acids. CDR3 nucleotide sequence: TGCGCCAGCAGCAACCGGGGCCAAGAGACCCAGTACTTC. Translated, it gives CASSNRGQETQYF.

This clonotype was picked up a small number of times. The chain recombines TRBV7-2 with TRBJ2-2; tentative D call: TRBD1 (6 bases). The V gene's germline CDR1 is SGHTA and CDR2 FQGNSA. V lost 3 bases and J lost 7, with 18 bases in between. The CDR3 runs 16 residues. The CDR3 DNA follows: TGTGCCAGCAGCTTCCTCTTCCCAGGGGTTAACGGGGAGCTGTTTTTT. This codes for CASSFLFPGVNGELFF.

This clonotype was counted only a few times. The gene calls are TRBV6-5 and TRBJ2-1, with TRBD2 as a possible D gene (6 bases). With 2 bases removed from V and 4 bases from J, the gap between germline ends came to 12 bases. Per germline, CDR1 MNHEY and CDR2 SVGAGI. The CDR3 runs to 15 residues. CDR3 sequence: CASSYAGLGYNEQFF. CDR3 DNA sequence: TGTGCCAGCAGTTACGCGGGGTTGGGGTACAATGAGCAGTTCTTC.

This clonotype was seen more than once but under ten times. This CDR3 reads CASSQDGHGDQPQHF. The CDR3, as DNA: TGCGCCAGCAGCCAAGATGGCCACGGGGATCAGCCCCAGCATTTT. This chain connects TRBV4-3 to TRBJ1-5; unclear D gene. The V end lost 0 bases, the J end lost 5 bases, and 11 bases lay between the germline ends. Germline V gene sequence: CDR1 LGHNA, CDR2 YSLEER. The CDR3 consists of 15 residues.

This clonotype was recorded a few times. The chain joins TRBV27 to TRBJ1-1; weak D call: TRBD1 (5 bases). The CDR3 has 15 amino acids. CDR1 and CDR2 (germline): MNHEY, SMNVEV (reference sequence). V shed 8 bases and J shed 5 bases, with 21 bases lying between them. CDR3 in DNA: TGTGCCAGCGCCCAGGTCAGGGTAGTGAGTACTGAAGCTTTCTTT. Residues: CASAQVRVVSTEAFF.

The rearrangement joins TRBV5-6 to TRBJ2-7; no firm D call. CDR1 and CDR2 (germline): SGHDT, YYEEEE. The CDR3 loop spans 15 amino acids. Trimming cost V 2 bases and J 1 base, with 13 bases left between them. The CDR3 sequence is CASSFGVFGSYEQYV. In DNA, the CDR3 is TGTGCCAGCAGCTTTGGCGTATTTGGTTCCTACGAGCAGTACGTC.

This clonotype has more than one count but fewer than ten. The chain uses TRBV20-1 and TRBJ2-3; D is uncertain. CDR3 size: 14 residues. V gave up 1 base and J gave up 1 base, with 9 bases separating them. CDR1 is DFQATT, CDR2 SNEGSKA, per germline (reference sequence). The CDR3 bases are TGCAGTGCTAGAGGACCGGGCCGCACAGATACGCAGTATTTT. It is translated as CSARGPGRTDTQYF.

This clonotype was seen a few times. This chain links TRBV10-2 with TRBJ2-7; 9 bases are shared with TRBD2. Germline values: CDR1 WSHSY, CDR2 SAAADI. V was pared by 7 bases and J by 2 bases, with 3 bases of the junction left unmatched. This CDR3 comprises 13 residues. The CDR3 coding sequence is TGCGCCAGCACCGGCGGGGGGGCCTACGAGCAGTACTTC. Its protein is CASTGGGAYEQYF.

This clonotype was counted many times. This chain joins TRBV27 and TRBJ2-1; weak D call: TRBD2 (5 bases). Trimming stripped 6 bases from V and 4 bases from J, with 13 bases between. Germline-derived CDR1 and CDR2 are MNHEY and SMNVEV (reference sequence). The CDR3 runs to 14 residues. The CDR3: CASRFPGSYNEQFF. The CDR3 DNA sequence: TGTGCCAGCAGGTTCCCGGGGTCTTACAATGAGCAGTTCTTC.

This clonotype was detected ten times or more. The V gene is TRBV4-1, the J gene TRBJ1-2; D is possibly TRBD1 (5 bases). The CDR3 is 15 residues long. Trimming removed 5 bases at V and 3 bases at J, with 16 bases between. Germline V lookup: CDR1 MGHRA, CDR2 YSYEKL. The CDR3 region is CASSWGEAGHYGYTF. The CDR3 DNA follows: TGCGCCAGCAGCTGGGGCGAGGCTGGACACTATGGCTACACCTTC.

This clonotype was counted only a few times. The chain combines TRBV6-5 with TRBJ2-6; 8 positions match TRBD1. The trim removed 6 bases at V and 2 bases at J, leaving 6 bases unmatched. The CDR3 consists of 16 residues. Germline V gives CDR1 MNHEY, CDR2 SVGAGI. In DNA, the CDR3 is TGTGCCAGCAGGGAGGACAGGGTACCTGGGGCCAACGTCCTGACTTTC. Its translation is CASREDRVPGANVLTF.